These 22 T cell receptor beta chains originate from one sample sequenced in a study of regulatory T cells in long-lasting Graves disease. According to the study, TCR beta libraries were built with iRepertoire HTBI primers and CDR3-region Arm-PCR. TCRdb independently ran MiXCR on the multiplex PCR reads; one entry per CDR3 protein. The sample consists of about 430,000 distinct CDR3 sequences, under 25% of them appearing once. This sample's time point: persistent/refractory GD, antithyroid drugs over 5 years with positive TRAb. PBMC RNA was the source of the TCR library. Material: peripheral blood mononuclear cells (PBMCs), obtained when the disease was refractory, from a patient treated with antithyroid drugs. These receptors were obtained from a female donor with Graves disease.

This clonotype showed up many times. The chain has TRBV2 and TRBJ1-2, with D maybe TRBD1 (5 bases). V was trimmed by 0 bases and J by 5 bases, leaving 16 bases between them. Germline V gene sequence: CDR1 SNHLY, CDR2 FYNNEI. This CDR3 has 16 residues. The CDR3 loop is CASSEALGGGFYGYTF. CDR3 DNA: TGTGCCAGCAGTGAAGCCCTGGGGGGAGGGTTTTATGGCTACACCTTC.

J is TRBJ2-1 and V is TRBV6-2 or TRBV6-3; TRBD2 agrees at 9 bases. The germline CDR1 and CDR2 sequences are MNHEY and SVGEGT. The CDR3 runs 18 residues. The J segment lost 7 bases and the V segment lost 0 bases, leaving 13 bases of the junction unmatched. The CDR3 is CASSYSGIAGDLNNEQFF. In DNA, the CDR3 is TGTGCCAGCAGTTACTCGGGGATAGCGGGAGATCTTAATAATGAGCAGTTCTTC.

CDR3 residues: CASSHWDVHTEAFF. DNA for the CDR3: TGCGCCAGCAGCCACTGGGACGTCCACACTGAAGCTTTCTTT. This rearrangement joins TRBV4-1 to TRBJ1-1; D perhaps matches TRBD1 (5 bases). This CDR3 has 14 residues. Between the trimmed V and J ends, which lost 3 bases and 3 bases, there was a span of 11 bases. Looked up from germline, CDR1 is MGHRA and CDR2 is YSYEKL.

The V and J genes are TRBV20-1 and TRBJ2-5; D is perhaps TRBD1 or TRBD2 (5 bases each). CDR3 length: 11 residues. Germline V CDR1 and CDR2: DFQATT, SNEGSKA (reference sequence). V lost 5 bases, J lost 8 bases, and 12 bases lay in between. The CDR3 nucleotides are TGCAGTGCTCAGGCGAGGGACACCCAGTACTTC. It codes for CSAQARDTQYF.

At least ten counts were recorded for this clonotype. The chain recombines TRBV7-9 with TRBJ2-5; D is possibly TRBD1 (6 bases). The germline V gene encodes CDR1 SEHNR and CDR2 FQNEAQ (reference sequence). The CDR3 is 15 residues long. The germline V and J ends were trimmed by 5 bases and 1 base, with 14 bases remaining between them. The chain's CDR3 is CASSQGTGFQETQYF. The CDR3 nucleotides are TGTGCCAGCAGCCAGGGAACAGGGTTCCAAGAGACCCAGTACTTC.

This clonotype has a count of ten or more. The chain links TRBV6-1 to TRBJ2-4; a possible D gene is TRBD2 (5 bases). Trimming removed 4 bases from V and 7 bases from J, with 11 bases in between. The CDR3 runs to 13 residues. Germline V gene sequence: CDR1 MNHNS, CDR2 SASEGT. This chain's CDR3 is CASSAGGENIQYF. For the CDR3, the DNA is TGTGCCAGCAGTGCCGGAGGAGAGAACATTCAGTACTTC.

This clonotype was seen a handful of times. This chain joins TRBV28 and TRBJ2-3, with TRBD2 matching 8 bases. CDR1 is MDHEN, CDR2 SYDVKM, per germline. The CDR3 sequence is 14 residues long. V trimming: 5 bases; J trimming: 4 bases; junction bases outside the gene matches: 5. CDR3 region: CASSPERESDTQYF. The CDR3, as DNA: TGTGCCAGCAGTCCGGAGCGGGAGTCAGATACGCAGTATTTT.

This clonotype was picked up many times. This rearrangement joins TRBV20-1 to TRBJ2-5; TRBD1 matches at 7 bases. Germline V gene lookup returns CDR1 DFQATT and CDR2 SNEGSKA (reference sequence). The V and J ends lost 5 bases and 3 bases, in that order; junction bases with no gene match: 6. This CDR3 is built from 13 residues. The CDR3, as DNA: TGCAGTGCTCTGAGAGGGACAGAAGAGACCCAGTACTTC. Translating gives CSALRGTEETQYF.

A note on this clonotype: Since a far larger clone is one base different, this is likely a read error. The V and J genes are TRBV10-3 and TRBJ2-5, with TRBD2 matching 11 bases. Losses at the gene ends were 3 bases for V and 7 bases for J; bases not matched to a gene: 7. In germline, CDR1 is ENHRY, CDR2 SYGVKD. This CDR3 is 15 amino acids long. This CDR3 reads CAISEELAGVGTQYF. CDR3 nucleotides: TGTGCCATCAGTGAAGAACTAGCGGGAGTAGGGACCCAGTACTTC.

This clonotype was detected many times. The CDR3 sequence: CASSLFVTGNEQYF. CDR3 nucleotide sequence: TGCGCCAGCAGCTTGTTTGTGACAGGGAACGAGCAGTACTTC. The chain recombines TRBV5-1 with TRBJ2-7; 7 bases are a match to TRBD1. CDR1 and CDR2 (germline): SGHRS, YFSETQ. The CDR3 loop spans 14 amino acids. V shed 1 base, J shed 5 bases, and the junction held 6 bases outside the gene matches.

This clonotype turned up a few times. The chain couples TRBV29-1 to TRBJ2-5; 8 nucleotides align to TRBD2. CDR1 is SQVTM and CDR2 is ANQGSEA in the germline V gene. This CDR3 has 14 residues. Germline trimming cut 4 bases from V and 0 bases from J; bases unmatched to any gene: 4. The CDR3 protein is CSVGPSGYQETQYF. The CDR3 DNA reads as TGCAGCGTTGGGCCTAGCGGGTACCAAGAGACCCAGTACTTC.

This clonotype was seen only a few times. The chain carries TRBV6-2 or TRBV6-3 and TRBJ1-4, with 8 bases aligning to TRBD1. This CDR3 spans 17 amino acids. The V and J ends lost 0 bases and 0 bases, in that order; junction bases with no gene match: 3. Germline values: CDR1 MNHEY, CDR2 SVGEGT. In DNA form, the CDR3 reads TGTGCCAGCAGTTACTCGACGGGACAGGCAACTAATGAAAAACTGTTTTTT. This sequence encodes CASSYSTGQATNEKLFF.

This clonotype was counted ten times or more. This rearrangement joins TRBV20-1 to TRBJ2-2, with unresolved D. CDR1 DFQATT and CDR2 SNEGSKA come from the germline V gene (reference sequence). The CDR3 sequence is 15 residues long. Trimming removed 7 bases at V and 1 base at J, with 16 bases between. CDR3: CSVTDGSGNTGELFF. CDR3 coding DNA: TGCAGTGTAACGGATGGTTCGGGGAACACCGGGGAGCTGTTTTTT.

The chain links TRBV7-2 to TRBJ2-2, with D possibly called TRBD1 or TRBD2 (5 bases each). Germline assignment: CDR1 SGHTA and CDR2 FQGNSA. This CDR3 is 15 amino acids long. Trimming shortened V by 7 bases and J by 0 bases, and 12 bases separated the two germline ends. This CDR3 is CASTPGTANTGELFF. The CDR3 nucleotides read TGTGCCAGCACCCCTGGGACCGCGAACACCGGGGAGCTGTTTTTT.

This clonotype showed up just a few times. The gene calls are TRBV2 and TRBJ2-7, with D maybe TRBD2 (5 bases). Trimming removed 5 bases from V and 7 bases from J, with 18 bases in between. Germline CDR1 SNHLY, CDR2 FYNNEI. The CDR3 loop spans 14 amino acids. The CDR3 reads CASSIAGRGGEQYF. The CDR3 DNA is TGTGCCAGCAGTATCGCGGGCCGCGGTGGGGAGCAGTACTTC.

The chain carries TRBV6-1 and TRBJ1-1; maybe TRBD1 (5 bases). V shed 6 bases and J shed 10 bases, with 18 bases lying between them. The CDR3 is 13 amino acids. The germline CDR1 and CDR2 sequences are MNHNS and SASEGT. The CDR3 region is CASSPGALGIAFF. The DNA of the CDR3 is TGTGCCAGCAGCCCCGGGGCCCTGGGCATAGCTTTCTTT.

This clonotype was picked up a small number of times. The rearrangement uses TRBV30 and TRBJ2-6; D might be TRBD1 (5 bases). The CDR3 sequence is 15 residues long. Trimming stripped 3 bases from V and 4 bases from J, with 13 bases between. Germline lookup yields CDR1 GTSNPN and CDR2 SVGIG (reference sequence). The CDR3 loop is CAWRLRQTGANVLTF. The CDR3 region has the DNA TGTGCCTGGAGACTTAGACAGACCGGGGCCAACGTCCTGACTTTC.

This chain uses TRBV5-4 with TRBJ2-4; 10 bases line up with TRBD2. V shed 3 bases and J 1 base; nucleotides not matched to a gene: 4. The CDR3 sequence is 16 residues long. The germline gives CDR1 SGHNT, CDR2 YYREEE (reference sequence). Here the CDR3 DNA reads TGTGCCAGCAGCTCCAATAGCGGGAGGGCCAAAAACATTCAGTACTTC. Translating gives CASSSNSGRAKNIQYF.

The rearrangement uses TRBV24-1 and TRBJ2-7, with D hard to call. V lost 6 bases to trimming and J lost 0 bases, with 17 bases between them. Germline V gene lookup returns CDR1 KGHDR and CDR2 SFDVKD. The CDR3 has 16 residues. CDR3 residues: CATSKVIGRCSYEQYF. The CDR3, as DNA: TGTGCCACCAGTAAGGTAATAGGACGGTGCTCCTACGAGCAGTACTTC.

This clonotype was observed at least ten times. The gene calls are TRBV28 and TRBJ1-3, with D unclear. The CDR3 is made up of 16 amino acids. From germline, CDR1 is MDHEN and CDR2 SYDVKM. Trimming shortened V by 1 base and J by 1 base, and 11 bases separated the two germline ends. CDR3 in amino acids: CASSLSPRESGNTIYF. The CDR3 nucleotides are TGTGCCAGCAGTTTATCCCCGAGGGAGTCTGGAAACACCATATATTTT.

This clonotype was counted only a few times. This rearrangement joins TRBV3-1 to TRBJ1-1, with TRBD1 matching over 7 bases. This CDR3 has 16 residues. V lost 3 bases and J lost 5; bases outside the gene matches: 12. The germline gives CDR1 LGHDT, CDR2 YNNKEL (reference sequence). Here the CDR3 DNA reads TGTGCCAGCAGCCAGTTCGGAGGGGGCGGAGGGACTGAAGCTTTCTTT. This codes for CASSQFGGGGGTEAFF.

Many counts were recorded for this clonotype. The CDR3 is CASSAGGGHYEQYF. The CDR3, as DNA: TGTGCCAGCAGTGCGGGAGGGGGACACTACGAGCAGTACTTC. V and J are TRBV2 and TRBJ2-7, with 8 bases lining up with TRBD2. The CDR3 runs 14 residues. Trimming at V came to 4 bases and at J to 3 bases, leaving 5 bases not matched to a gene. Germline-derived CDR1 and CDR2 are SNHLY and FYNNEI.